Below, one T cell receptor (beta chain) is given with its context. The sample originates from a study of tumor-infiltrating lymphocytes in primary liver carcinoma. Study summary: The patients had histopathologically diagnosed primary liver carcinoma, and their disease was treated by surgical resection. Staged T1-T3 N0M0, the tumors had sizes that ranged from about 4.2 to 11 cm across.

Priming with a constant-region primer yielded TCR beta cDNA from around 0.45 ug total RNA. Amplification in three nested multiplex PCR rounds with slightly modified ARM-PCR gave rise to TCR beta libraries. TRBV1-TRBV30 forward primers paired with a C-beta reverse primer drove the first two PCR rounds, 10 cycles each. Using its own MiXCR run on the multiplex PCR reads, TCRdb lists one record per CDR3 protein. The sample lists approximately 310,000 distinct CDR3 sequences, approximately 65% occurring once. Unsorted whole blood yielded the blood RNA, and germline DNA was also extracted. V lost 2 bases and J lost 3, with 11 bases in between. Per germline, CDR1 MNHNY and CDR2 SVGAGI (reference sequence). This CDR3 region has 14 residues.

The TCR comes from a middle-aged man with primary liver carcinoma and hepatitis B virus infection. The chain carries TRBV6-6 and TRBJ2-7; D unresolved. What was sequenced was peripheral blood. CDR3 coding DNA: TGTGCCAGCAGTTACGTCGTCACGAACTACGAGCAGTACTTC. Its translation: CASSYVVTNYEQYF.